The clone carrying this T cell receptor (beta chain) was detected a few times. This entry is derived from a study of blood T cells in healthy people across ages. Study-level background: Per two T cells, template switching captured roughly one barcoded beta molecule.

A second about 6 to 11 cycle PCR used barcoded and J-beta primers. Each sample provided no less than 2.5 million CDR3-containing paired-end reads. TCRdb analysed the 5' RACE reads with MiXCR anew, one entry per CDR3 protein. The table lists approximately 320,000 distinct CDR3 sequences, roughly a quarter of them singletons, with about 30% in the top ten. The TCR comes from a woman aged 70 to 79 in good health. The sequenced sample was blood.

The CDR3 spells CASSSSGPGNEQFF. For the CDR3, the DNA is TGTGCCAGCAGCTCCTCCGGGCCGGGGAATGAGCAGTTCTTC. The chain employs TRBV7-2 and TRBJ2-1, with D maybe TRBD2 (5 bases). The CDR3 is 14 residues long. The germline V gene has CDR1 SGHTA and CDR2 FQGNSA. The ends were cut back, 4 bases at V and 7 bases at J, with 14 bases in the middle.